A single sample gave rise to the 9 T cell receptor beta chains below, sequenced in a study of cytomegalovirus exposure and HLA in healthy donors. Using immunoSEQ multiplex PCR, the repertoire was profiled, and TCRdb retains in-frame clones only, with some absent. This sample has 130,000 to 150,000 clones, with 88% found just once. The sample was PBMCs. Receptors were obtained from a woman under 30 in good health and CMV-seropositive.

The CDR3 coding sequence is TGTGCCAGCAGCGGGACAGGAGATTACTACGAGCAGTACTTC. Protein product: CASSGTGDYYEQYF. The V call is TRBV5-6, the J call TRBJ2-7; 8 positions agree with TRBD1. The germline CDR1 and CDR2 sequences are SGHDT and YYEEEE. There are 14 residues in the CDR3. V lost 4 bases, J lost 3 bases, and 6 bases stayed unmatched.

The V call is TRBV2, the J call TRBJ1-6, with 10 bases matching TRBD1. J was trimmed by 10 bases and V by 4 bases; bases with no gene match: 7. Germline V lookup: CDR1 SNHLY, CDR2 FYNNEI. CDR3 size: 15 residues. The CDR3 here is CASSVTGGKGSPLHF. CDR3 nucleotide sequence: TGTGCCAGCAGTGTGACAGGGGGCAAGGGCTCACCCCTCCACTTT.

The rearrangement uses TRBV7-9 and TRBJ1-6; no clear D gene. In germline, CDR1 is SEHNR, CDR2 FQNEAQ (reference sequence). The CDR3 consists of 14 residues. The V end lost 5 bases, the J end lost 7 bases, and 12 bases lay between the germline ends. CDR3 DNA sequence: TGTGCCAGCAGCGCGTTGGTACGGAATTCACCCCTCCACTTT. Protein sequence: CASSALVRNSPLHF. Filled out from reference TRBV7-9 and TRBJ1-6, the complete variable domain reads DTGVSQNPRHKITKRGQNVTFRCDPISEHNRLYWYRQTLGQGPEFLTYFQNEAQLEKSRLLSDRFSAERPKGSFSTLEIQRTEQGDSAMYLCASSALVRNSPLHFGNGTRLTVT.

The rearrangement joins TRBV25-1 to TRBJ2-3; no reliable D call. Germline CDR1 is MGHDK and CDR2 is SYGVNS. The V gene lost 3 bases and the J gene lost 0 bases, with 10 bases spanning the gap. The CDR3 sequence is 15 residues long. CDR3 amino acids: CASSERLVSTDTQYF. CDR3 nucleotide sequence: TGTGCCAGCAGTGAGCGATTGGTGAGCACAGATACGCAGTATTTT.

J is TRBJ1-1 and V is TRBV10-3; 8 nucleotides match TRBD1. Germline V gene lookup returns CDR1 ENHRY and CDR2 SYGVKD. V was clipped by 10 bases and J by 8 bases; unmatched bases: 12. This CDR3 is built from 13 residues. The CDR3 loop reads CASAQGEESEAFF. Here the CDR3 DNA reads TGTGCCAGCGCACAGGGGGAAGAGTCGGAAGCTTTCTTT.

The V and J genes are TRBV4-2 and TRBJ1-3; tentative D call: TRBD1 (5 bases). Germline CDR1 reads LGHNA; CDR2 reads YNFKEQ. The CDR3 contains 16 residues. V lost 0 bases to trimming and J lost 4 bases, with 13 bases between them. The CDR3: CASSQDRGLAGNTIYF. DNA of the CDR3: TGTGCCAGCAGCCAAGATCGGGGGTTAGCCGGAAACACCATATATTTT.

This chain joins TRBV19 and TRBJ1-5; D uncertain. This CDR3 contains 15 residues. Germline V gene data show CDR1 as LNHDA and CDR2 as SQIVND (reference sequence). The V gene lost 3 bases and the J gene lost 0 bases, with 9 bases spanning the gap. The CDR3 nucleotides are TGTGCCAGTAGTATCCCCGGGGATAGCAATCAGCCCCAGCATTTT. It translates to CASSIPGDSNQPQHF.

This clone has a single count. The chain has TRBV28 and TRBJ1-1; possible D gene TRBD1, 6 bases. Trimming stripped 2 bases from V and 2 bases from J, with 15 bases between. This CDR3 contains 16 residues. Germline loops: CDR1 MDHEN, CDR2 SYDVKM. The CDR3 sequence is CASSLASTGFNTEAFF. Written as DNA, the CDR3 is TGTGCCAGCAGTTTAGCCTCGACAGGATTTAACACTGAAGCTTTCTTT.

This chain uses TRBV4-2 with TRBJ2-1; D gene uncertain. Germline lookup yields CDR1 LGHNA and CDR2 YNFKEQ. The CDR3 loop spans 12 amino acids. The V gene lost 2 bases and the J gene lost 13 bases, with 12 bases spanning the gap. The CDR3 reads CASSQTVSFQFF. In DNA form, the CDR3 reads TGTGCCAGCAGCCAAACCGTGAGTTTTCAGTTCTTC.